These T cell receptor beta chains were read from a single sample in a study of blood T cell repertoires in COVID-19. Clones were read by immunoSEQ multiplex PCR, and TCRdb kept only the in-frame ones, dropping some. In the table there are about 380,000 clones, about 90% of which are singletons. The sample consisted of peripheral blood. The receptors come from a man aged 18 to 30 with active or convalescent COVID-19. Each CDR3 is given with its conserved first and last residue. The D gene is left open where the match is weak. For some rows the clone size is stated as once, few or many, or as a class when expanded; others skip it.

CDR3aa,CDR3nt,d_gene,v_gene,abundance,j_gene
CASSSWDRGTDTQYF,TGTGCCAGCAGCTCCTGGGACAGGGGCACAGATACGCAGTATTTT,TRBD1,TRBV6-2/TRBV6-3,NA,TRBJ2-3
CASSQLGTGELFF,TGTGCCAGCAGCCAACTAGGTACCGGGGAGCTGTTTTTT,NA,TRBV14,NA,TRBJ2-2
CASSPRARETQYF,TGTGCCAGCAGCCCCCGCGCCCGGGAGACCCAGTACTTC,NA,TRBV7-9,NA,TRBJ2-5
CASSRDSGGADEQFF,TGTGCCAGCAGCAGGGATAGCGGGGGGGCCGATGAGCAGTTCTTC,TRBD2,TRBV6-2/TRBV6-3,NA,TRBJ2-1
CASSDDGGGETQYF,TGCGCCAGCAGCGATGATGGGGGGGGCGAGACCCAGTACTTC,NA,TRBV5-1,once,TRBJ2-5
CASSLASGEYNEQFF,TGTGCCAGCAGCTTAGCTAGCGGGGAGTACAATGAGCAGTTCTTC,TRBD2,TRBV7-9,NA,TRBJ2-1
CASSQEGTGAANEKLFF,TGTGCCAGCAGCCAAGAGGGGACAGGGGCTGCTAATGAAAAACTGTTTTTT,TRBD1,TRBV3-1/TRBV3-2,NA,TRBJ1-4
CASSLSGQGVAKNIQYF,TGTGCCAGCAGCTTGTCGGGACAGGGGGTAGCCAAAAACATTCAGTACTTC,TRBD1,TRBV5-8,once,TRBJ2-4
CSAEGGAGGNEQFF,TGCAGCGCAGAGGGGGGAGCAGGGGGCAATGAGCAGTTCTTC,NA,TRBV29-1,NA,TRBJ2-1
CASRAGSYNSPLHF,TGTGCCAGCAGGGCTGGCTCCTATAATTCACCCCTCCACTTT,NA,TRBV28,NA,TRBJ1-6
CASSLIPRLAANTGELFF,TGTGCCAGCAGTTTAATCCCCCGGCTAGCGGCGAACACCGGGGAGCTGTTTTTT,TRBD2,TRBV28,NA,TRBJ2-2
CASSLTGWSEKLFF,TGTGCCAGCAGTTTAACAGGGTGGTCTGAAAAACTGTTTTTT,NA,TRBV27,NA,TRBJ1-4
CASSLWQGPEKLFF,TGTGCCAGCAGCTTGTGGCAGGGGCCCGAAAAACTGTTTTTT,NA,TRBV5-5,NA,TRBJ1-4
CASSNSGVPGSAQYF,TGTGCCAGCTCGAATAGCGGGGTACCCGGCTCCGCGCAGTATTTT,TRBD2,TRBV6-5,NA,TRBJ2-3
CASSPPRGMNTEAFF,TGTGCCAGCAGTCCCCCCCGGGGGATGAACACTGAAGCTTTCTTT,NA,TRBV28,NA,TRBJ1-1
CASSNTPGGGQVVGQFF,TGTGCCAGTAGTAATACCCCGGGAGGGGGCCAGGTGGTCGGGCAGTTCTTC,NA,TRBV19,NA,TRBJ2-1
CASSEMQGIMREQYF,TGTGCCAGCAGTGAAATGCAGGGGATTATGAGGGAGCAGTACTTC,NA,TRBV6-1,NA,TRBJ2-7
CASSLDRGSPYEQYF,TGTGCCAGCAGTTTAGACAGGGGGTCTCCCTACGAGCAGTACTTC,TRBD1,TRBV28,NA,TRBJ2-7
CASSPSNDYYNEQFF,TGTGCCAGCAGCCCCAGTAATGACTACTACAATGAGCAGTTCTTC,NA,TRBV7-3,NA,TRBJ2-1
CASSFDRPYEQYF,TGTGCCAGCAGTTTCGACAGACCCTACGAGCAGTACTTC,NA,TRBV28,NA,TRBJ2-7
CATIPGLTGRYGYTF,TGTGCCACCATCCCCGGCTTGACAGGTAGATATGGCTACACCTTC,NA,TRBV28,NA,TRBJ1-2
CASSLSQGIDGYTF,TGTGCCAGCAGCTTGAGTCAGGGGATCGATGGCTACACCTTC,NA,TRBV5-6,NA,TRBJ1-2
CASTLAQDSNTEAFF,TGTGCCAGCACTCTGGCCCAGGATTCGAACACTGAAGCTTTCTTT,NA,TRBV6-6,NA,TRBJ1-1
CATSRGPQGGVRPPETQYF,TGTGCCACCAGCAGAGGTCCGCAGGGAGGAGTCCGTCCGCCGGAGACCCAGTACTTC,NA,TRBV15,NA,TRBJ2-5
CASSIGVGGFYYEQYF,TGTGCCAGTAGTATAGGGGTAGGGGGCTTCTACTACGAGCAGTACTTC,TRBD1,TRBV19,NA,TRBJ2-7
CASSPWTGHETQYF,TGTGCCAGTAGTCCGTGGACAGGTCACGAGACCCAGTACTTC,TRBD1,TRBV19,once,TRBJ2-5
CASSSERDRGGHTF,TGTGCCAGCAGTTCAGAAAGGGACAGGGGTGGTCACACCTTC,TRBD1,TRBV28,NA,TRBJ1-2
CASSLGGGSVDTQYF,TGTGCCAGCAGCTTAGGAGGCGGGAGTGTAGATACGCAGTATTTT,TRBD2,TRBV11-1,few,TRBJ2-3
CASSIGQTNNSPLHF,TGTGCCAGTAGTATCGGGCAGACTAATAATTCACCCCTCCACTTT,NA,TRBV19,NA,TRBJ1-6
CASSQDPDSFSNQPQHF,TGTGCCAGCAGCCAAGACCCGGACAGCTTTTCCAATCAGCCCCAGCATTTT,NA,TRBV4-2,NA,TRBJ1-5
CASRTLGYEQYF,TGTGCCAGCCGGACACTGGGGTACGAGCAGTACTTC,NA,TRBV27,NA,TRBJ2-7
CASRGGSTDTQYF,TGTGCCAGCAGAGGCGGTAGCACAGATACGCAGTATTTT,NA,TRBV6-5,NA,TRBJ2-3
CASSRTGANQPQHF,TGTGCCAGCAGCCGAACAGGCGCCAATCAGCCCCAGCATTTT,NA,TRBV3-1/TRBV3-2,NA,TRBJ1-5
CASSEVGGGAYNEQFF,TGTGCCAGCAGTGAAGTTGGAGGGGGCGCCTACAATGAGCAGTTCTTC,NA,TRBV6-1,NA,TRBJ2-1
CASSPRQGNQPQHF,TGTGCCAGCAGCCCCAGGCAGGGTAATCAGCCCCAGCATTTT,NA,TRBV21-1,NA,TRBJ1-5
CASSQEKGGGQPQHF,TGCGCCAGCAGCCAAGAAAAGGGGGGGGGACAGCCCCAGCATTTT,NA,TRBV4-3,NA,TRBJ1-5
CASTTAWGAQYF,TGTGCCAGCACCACGGCGTGGGGAGCGCAGTATTTT,NA,TRBV28,NA,TRBJ2-3